Listed below are T cell receptor beta chains from one sample, sequenced in a study of blood T cell repertoires in COVID-19. The protocol was immunoSEQ multiplex PCR, while the TCRdb copy is restricted to in-frame clones and leaves out a portion. The data contain 290,000 or so clones, roughly 80% of them singletons. Sequencing was performed on PBMCs or T cells enriched from blood (not recorded which). Every receptor here comes from a man between 35 and 55 years old who had been exposed to COVID-19. CDR3s include the opening cysteine and the closing phenylalanine or tryptophan. D genes are given only for firm matches. Clone sizes are given selectively: once, few, many, or a class where the clone is expanded.

clone size | D gene | J gene | V gene | CDR3 DNA | CDR3 protein
many | - | TRBJ1-1 | TRBV28 | TGTGCCAGCAGTCTAGGGTCCTGGACAGTGGAGGCTTTCTTT | CASSLGSWTVEAFF
- | TRBD1 | TRBJ1-3 | TRBV19 | TGTGCCAGTCGCGACAGGGGTGGAAACACCATATATTTT | CASRDRGGNTIYF
- | - | TRBJ1-5 | TRBV19 | TGTGCCAGTAGTTTTCTAACAGGGAATCAGCCCCAGCATTTT | CASSFLTGNQPQHF
- | - | TRBJ2-7 | TRBV21-1 | TGTGCCAGCAGCAAAGCGGGGGCTAGCGGATACTACGAGCAGTACTTC | CASSKAGASGYYEQYF
- | TRBD2 | TRBJ2-3 | TRBV5-1 | TGCGCCAGCAGCTTGGCCGGGAGGGGTAGCACAGATACGCAGTATTTT | CASSLAGRGSTDTQYF
- | - | TRBJ1-2 | TRBV29-1 | TGCAGCGTCCGACCCGTCCTAGGGGATGGCTACACCTTC | CSVRPVLGDGYTF
once | TRBD1 | TRBJ1-6 | TRBV19 | TGTGCCAGTAGGCCGGGACAGAATAATTCACCCCTCCACTTT | CASRPGQNNSPLHF
- | - | TRBJ2-7 | TRBV11-2 | TGTGCCAGCAGCTTAGGGGGCTCTACCTACGAGCAGTACTTC | CASSLGGSTYEQYF
once | - | TRBJ1-5 | TRBV7-9 | TGTGCCAGCAGCTCCGGTGGGCCCCAGCATTTT | CASSSGGPQHF
few | TRBD1 | TRBJ1-2 | TRBV5-1 | TGCGCCAGCAGCCCTGACCCAGGGGGCTATGGCTACACCTTC | CASSPDPGGYGYTF
- | TRBD1 | TRBJ1-4 | TRBV12-3/TRBV12-4 | TGTGCCAGCACCCAAGGACAGGACCAAAAACTGTTTTTT | CASTQGQDQKLFF
- | TRBD2 | TRBJ2-3 | TRBV6-5 | TGTGCCGGACGGACTAGCGGGTTGGATACGCAGTATTTT | CAGRTSGLDTQYF
- | TRBD1 | TRBJ2-7 | TRBV7-9 | TGTGCCAGCAGCTCACAGGGGGCATCCTACGAGCAGTACTTC | CASSSQGASYEQYF
- | TRBD2 | TRBJ2-7 | TRBV10-3 | TGTGCCATCAGTGACGGGACTAGCGGGTATTACGAGCAGTACTTC | CAISDGTSGYYEQYF
- | - | TRBJ1-1 | TRBV5-1 | TGCGCCAGCAGCCCTTCTTGGAGGAACACTGAAGCTTTCTTT | CASSPSWRNTEAFF
few | - | TRBJ1-5 | TRBV5-1 | TGCGCCAGCAGCTTGGAGGCGGTGGATCAGCCCCAGCATTTT | CASSLEAVDQPQHF
- | - | TRBJ2-2 | TRBV2 | TGTGCCAGCATGGCCCTTGGCAACACCGGGGAGCTGTTTTTT | CASMALGNTGELFF
- | TRBD2 | TRBJ2-7 | TRBV4-2 | TGTGCCAGCAGCCAAGGAATGGCGGGAGCCGAGCAGTACTTC | CASSQGMAGAEQYF
- | - | TRBJ1-5 | TRBV27 | TGTGCCAGCAGTTACAGATCCAGTCAGCCCCAGCATTTT | CASSYRSSQPQHF
- | - | TRBJ2-1 | TRBV7-3 | TGTGCCAGCAGCCCCCAGGGCGGGAAGGAGAATGAGCAGTTCTTC | CASSPQGGKENEQFF
- | TRBD2 | TRBJ2-7 | TRBV27 | TGTGCCAGCAGGGGAGCGGGAGTCAGGTACGAGCAGTACTTC | CASRGAGVRYEQYF
- | TRBD1 | TRBJ1-1 | TRBV6-5 | TGTGCCAGCACTCGGGACAGGAGCACTGAAGCTTTCTTT | CASTRDRSTEAFF
- | - | TRBJ2-7 | TRBV5-6 | TGTGCCAGCAGACCCCGGGATTCCACCTACGAGCAGTACTTC | CASRPRDSTYEQYF
- | TRBD1 | TRBJ2-5 | TRBV9 | TGTGCCAGCAGCGGACCAAGGACAGGGCAAGAGACCCAGTACTTC | CASSGPRTGQETQYF
- | TRBD2 | TRBJ2-5 | TRBV5-1 | TGCGCCAGCAGCTTGGCCGTCGGGAGGGGAGGAGAGACCCAGTACTTC | CASSLAVGRGGETQYF
- | - | TRBJ1-2 | TRBV2 | TGTGCCAGCAGGGGGGAGGCAACCTATGGCTACACCTTC | CASRGEATYGYTF
- | - | TRBJ1-6 | TRBV23-1 | TGCGCCAGCGGGGCGGTTGGGGGGACCCTCCACTTT | CASGAVGGTLHF
- | TRBD1 | TRBJ1-5 | TRBV5-1 | TGCGCCAGCAGCCTACAGGGGGCTAGCAATCAGCCCCAGCATTTT | CASSLQGASNQPQHF
once | - | TRBJ2-7 | TRBV14 | TGTGCCAGCAGCCAGCAGGTGGGCAGGCCGGCTACGTTC | CASSQQVGRPATF
- | - | TRBJ1-6 | TRBV19 | TGTGCCAGTAAAGGGGATAGCTCCTATAATTCACCCCTCCACTTT | CASKGDSSYNSPLHF
- | - | TRBJ1-5 | TRBV18 | TGTGCCAGCTCACAATCCAGGGTGGTCAATCAGCCCCAGCATTTT | CASSQSRVVNQPQHF
few | - | TRBJ2-7 | TRBV19 | TGTGCCAGTAGTATCTGGCAGTCCTACGAGCAGTACTTC | CASSIWQSYEQYF
- | - | TRBJ2-4 | TRBV9 | TGTGCCAGCAGCGTAGGTGGGAGGCGGGACATTCAGTACTTC | CASSVGGRRDIQYF
- | - | TRBJ1-2 | TRBV6-5 | TGTGCCAGCAGTTACTCAGGTCAGGGAAACTATGGCTACACCTTC | CASSYSGQGNYGYTF
- | TRBD1 | TRBJ1-4 | TRBV5-1 | TGCGCCAGCAGCATAGGGACAGGAAATGAAAAACTGTTTTTT | CASSIGTGNEKLFF
- | TRBD2 | TRBJ2-7 | TRBV24-1 | TGTGCCACCAGTGATACTAGCGGGAGTTTATACGAGCAGTACTTC | CATSDTSGSLYEQYF
once | - | TRBJ1-5 | TRBV27 | TGTGCCAGCAGTGGTGACCACGGGAATCAGCCCCAGCATTTT | CASSGDHGNQPQHF
- | - | TRBJ2-5 | TRBV5-1 | TGCGCCAGCAGCTTGTTGTGGGAGAAGGGTAGGGAGACCCAGTACTTC | CASSLLWEKGRETQYF
- | - | TRBJ1-2 | TRBV24-1 | TGTGCCACCAGTGATACAGGCCGCTATGGCTACACCTTC | CATSDTGRYGYTF
- | TRBD1 | TRBJ1-2 | TRBV7-8 | TGTGCCAGCAGCTTAGGGGGGACAGCAAACTATGGCTACACCTTC | CASSLGGTANYGYTF
- | TRBD1 | TRBJ1-2 | TRBV6-5 | TGTGCCAGCGGACCCGGGACAGAGTATGGCTACACCTTC | CASGPGTEYGYTF